These 23 T cell receptor beta chains were sequenced from one sample in a study of T cell repertoires in cytomegalovirus infection. Via MiXCR, TCRdb re-called the reads, giving one row per CDR3 protein. The sample carries 500,000 to 600,000 distinct CDR3 sequences, 16% recorded once. Sequenced: CD8+ T cells from PBMCs. These receptors originate from a human donor in good health (CMV status not recorded). Some clones in this sample may be carry-over from other donors' samples.

In the case of this clonotype: With a much larger clone just one base away, this may be a read error. The chain has TRBV20-1 and TRBJ2-7; D call uncertain. The CDR3 sequence is 12 residues long. Per the germline V gene, CDR1 is DFQATT and CDR2 is SNEGSKA (reference sequence). CDR3 loop: CSANVLSYKQYF. CDR3 DNA: TGCAGTGCTAACGTATTGTCCTACAAGCAGTACTTC.

V gene TRBV3-1 combines with J gene TRBJ2-7, with 10 positions matching TRBD1. V lost 4 bases to trimming and J lost 2 bases; unmatched junction nucleotides: 8. This CDR3 spans 16 amino acids. The V gene's germline CDR1 is LGHDT and CDR2 YNNKEL (reference sequence). DNA for the CDR3: TGTGCCAGCAGCCGAATCGGGACAGGGGATCCCTACGAGCAGTACTTC. This encodes CASSRIGTGDPYEQYF.

At least ten counts were recorded for this clonotype. The gene calls are TRBV7-9 and TRBJ1-3; D may be TRBD1 (5 bases). From germline, CDR1 is SEHNR and CDR2 FQNEAQ (reference sequence). V lost 2 bases to trimming and J lost 0 bases, with 20 bases between them. The CDR3 runs to 19 residues. The CDR3 bases are TGTGCCAGCAGCTTAATGGTTGTTCGGGGGGAAAGCTCTGGAAACACCATATATTTT. Residues: CASSLMVVRGESSGNTIYF.

This clonotype was found many times. This chain uses TRBV7-6 with TRBJ2-2, with 7 bases lining up with TRBD1. CDR3 length equals 15 residues. CDR1 SGHVS and CDR2 FNYEAQ come from the germline V gene. Trimming at V came to 6 bases and at J to 0 bases, leaving 4 bases not matched to a gene. CDR3 in amino acids: CASSGGTANTGELFF. In DNA form, the CDR3 reads TGTGCCAGCAGTGGTGGGACAGCGAACACCGGGGAGCTGTTTTTT.

This clonotype showed up many times. The J gene is TRBJ1-1, the V gene TRBV19; no definite D call. The CDR3 extends over 13 amino acids. CDR1 LNHDA and CDR2 SQIVND come from the germline V gene (reference sequence). Trimming left V 1 base short and J 2 bases short, with 5 bases between. In DNA form, the CDR3 reads TGTGCCAGTAGTATAGGAGAAAACACTGAAGCTTTCTTT. Translating it yields CASSIGENTEAFF.

This clonotype was observed many times. The chain uses TRBV6-5 and TRBJ1-2; unclear D gene. CDR1 MNHEY and CDR2 SVGAGI come from the germline V gene. V was trimmed by 0 bases and J by 6 bases, leaving 17 bases between them. This CDR3 has 16 residues. This CDR3 reads CASSYSSRGRHDGYTF. In DNA, the CDR3 is TGTGCCAGCAGTTACTCGAGTCGCGGCAGACACGATGGCTACACCTTC.

This clonotype was found many times. V is TRBV7-3 and J is TRBJ2-7; D is uncertain. Trimming stripped 5 bases from V and 3 bases from J, with 17 bases between. The CDR3 consists of 15 residues. CDR1 is SGHTA, CDR2 FQGTGA, per germline. CDR3 DNA: TGTGCCAGCAGCCCCGGCGTGGGGATACTCTACGAGCAGTACTTC. Translating gives CASSPGVGILYEQYF.

The sample holds many counts of this clonotype. The junction differs from germline at one of its ends, possibly a read error. The chain couples TRBV5-1 to TRBJ2-1; D is unresolved. CDR1 is SGHRS, CDR2 YFSETQ, per germline. The length of the CDR3 is 12 residues. The CDR3 sequence: CASSLAVNEQFF. The CDR3 DNA is TGTGCCAGCAGCCTCGCCGTGAATGAGCAGTTCTTC. Complete variable domain (other parts from reference TRBV5-1 and TRBJ2-1): KAGVTQTPRYLIKTRGQQVTLSCSPISGHRSVSWYQQTPGQGLQFLFEYFSETQRNKGNFPGRFSGRQFSNSRSEMNVSTLELGDSALYLCASSLAVNEQFFGPGTRLTVL.

For this clonotype: This may arise from a read error, as a much more abundant clone is one base away. V usage is TRBV11-1 and J usage is TRBJ2-7, with D hard to call. With 4 bases removed from V and 4 bases from J, the gap between germline ends came to 8 bases. The CDR3 has 12 residues. The germline V gene has CDR1 SGHAT and CDR2 FQDESV (reference sequence). The CDR3 loop reads CASSSRRYEQYF. CDR3 bases: TGTGCCAGCAGCTCCCGACGGTACGAGCAGTACTTC.

This sequence joins TRBV2 and TRBJ1-2; TRBD1 aligns across 9 bases. The CDR3 is made up of 16 amino acids. The V segment lost 7 bases and the J segment 7 bases; nucleotides outside the gene matches: 16. Germline V CDR1 and CDR2: SNHLY, FYNNEI. As DNA, the CDR3 is TGTGCCAGCACCCTTAGGGGGACAGGGACTGGGGGTGGCTACACCTTC. Amino acid sequence: CASTLRGTGTGGGYTF.

V gene TRBV20-1 combines with J gene TRBJ2-2; no clear D. V was cut by 5 bases and J by 6 bases, with 7 bases left in between. The CDR3 runs to 11 residues. The germline V gene has CDR1 DFQATT and CDR2 SNEGSKA (reference sequence). CDR3 loop: CSASQPGELFF. The CDR3 DNA reads TGCAGTGCTTCCCAGCCCGGGGAGCTGTTTTTT.

This clonotype appeared many times. The chain carries TRBV12-3 or TRBV12-4 and TRBJ2-6; unclear D gene. The length of the CDR3 is 13 residues. Trimming stripped 2 bases from V and 4 bases from J, with 3 bases between. CDR3 residues: CASSLPGANVLTF. CDR3 bases: TGTGCCAGCAGTTTACCCGGGGCCAACGTCCTGACTTTC.

At least ten counts were recorded for this clonotype. The chain links TRBV5-4 to TRBJ1-4, with 10 nucleotides matching TRBD1. V shed 0 bases, J shed 6 bases, and the junction held 5 bases outside the gene matches. The CDR3 runs to 16 residues. Germline CDR1 is SGHNT and CDR2 is YYREEE (reference sequence). The CDR3 DNA follows: TGTGCCAGCAGCTTGGAGGGGACAGGGGAAGATGAAAAACTGTTTTTT. Its protein is CASSLEGTGEDEKLFF.

This chain's CDR3 is CASALKGNEQFF. Written as DNA, the CDR3 is TGTGCCAGCGCCCTCAAGGGCAATGAGCAGTTCTTC. V usage is TRBV28 and J usage is TRBJ2-1; D is uncertain. This CDR3 spans 12 amino acids. V was shortened by 8 bases and J by 6 bases, with 11 bases between the two germline ends. CDR1 is MDHEN and CDR2 is SYDVKM in the germline V gene.

This clonotype was seen repeatedly, ten times or more. The chain has TRBV27 and TRBJ1-5; D unclear. The length of the CDR3 is 14 residues. Trimming took 4 bases from V and 1 from J, leaving 8 bases between them. Germline CDR1 MNHEY, CDR2 SMNVEV (reference sequence). In DNA, the CDR3 is TGTGCCAGCAGTTGGCTTGGGAGCAATCAGCCCCAGCATTTT. Translation gives CASSWLGSNQPQHF.

This clonotype has just a few counts. The chain has TRBV7-3 and TRBJ1-2; 7 nucleotides align to TRBD1. After removal of 5 bases from V and 7 bases from J, the junction contained 7 bases not matched to a gene. CDR3 size: 13 residues. Germline V lookup: CDR1 SGHTA, CDR2 FQGTGA. Here the CDR3 reads CASSQDRVSGYTF. CDR3 DNA sequence: TGTGCCAGCAGCCAAGACAGGGTCTCTGGCTACACCTTC.

In its sample, this clonotype was seen a few times. The rearrangement joins TRBV27 to TRBJ2-1, with 9 bases aligning to TRBD2. CDR3 length: 15 residues. The J segment lost 8 bases and the V segment lost 5 bases, leaving 10 bases of the junction unmatched. Germline values: CDR1 MNHEY, CDR2 SMNVEV (reference sequence). The CDR3 here is CASSNGGRAWDEQFF. CDR3 nucleotide sequence: TGTGCCAGCAGTAACGGCGGGAGGGCCTGGGATGAGCAGTTCTTC.

The genes are TRBV12-3 or TRBV12-4 and TRBJ2-5; 8 nucleotides align to TRBD1. The CDR3 has 17 amino acids. The V gene end was trimmed by 6 bases and the J gene end by 3 bases; junction bases not matched to a gene: 15. Here the CDR3 DNA reads TGTGCCAGCAGCTCCCCCGGCAGGGGGCGAAGGAAAGAGACCCAGTACTTC. Its protein is CASSSPGRGRRKETQYF.

The chain employs TRBV3-1 and TRBJ2-1; D is unresolved. The CDR3 sequence is 17 residues long. Per the germline V gene, CDR1 is LGHDT and CDR2 is YNNKEL (reference sequence). The V and J ends lost 3 bases and 5 bases respectively, with 20 bases between them. This CDR3 reads CASSHPTYHSSDNEQFF. CDR3 DNA sequence: TGTGCCAGCAGCCACCCGACATACCACTCGTCGGACAATGAGCAGTTCTTC.

The chain carries TRBV4-1 and TRBJ1-4; D possibly corresponds to TRBD1 (6 bases). Per germline, CDR1 MGHRA and CDR2 YSYEKL. The CDR3 length is 13 residues. Trimming removed 1 base from V and 7 bases from J, with 7 bases in between. CDR3 loop: CASSQVRGEKLFF. As DNA, the CDR3 is TGCGCCAGCAGCCAAGTCAGGGGTGAAAAACTGTTTTTT.

In its sample, this clonotype was seen many times. The chain uses TRBV7-3 and TRBJ2-1, with D perhaps assigned TRBD1 or TRBD2 (5 bases each). Germline V lookup: CDR1 SGHTA, CDR2 FQGTGA. The CDR3 covers 15 residues. V gave up 5 bases and J gave up 4 bases, with 15 bases separating them. The CDR3 DNA is TGTGCCAGCAGCCCACCCGGGACCCCGTACAATGAGCAGTTCTTC. Translated, it gives CASSPPGTPYNEQFF.

This clonotype occurred a few times. V and J are TRBV10-3 and TRBJ2-1; D unclear. The CDR3 sequence is 13 residues long. Germline V gives CDR1 ENHRY, CDR2 SYGVKD. Trimming left V 0 bases short and J 5 bases short, with 5 bases between. This CDR3 is CAISESPDNEQFF. The CDR3 DNA follows: TGTGCCATCAGTGAGTCCCCAGACAATGAGCAGTTCTTC.

The DNA of the CDR3 is TGTGCCAGCAGCGCTATCCCGACAGGGAGGAACTATGGCTACACCTTC. Translated: CASSAIPTGRNYGYTF. The J gene is TRBJ1-2, the V gene TRBV9; TRBD1 matches at 7 bases. V shed 3 bases, J shed 2 bases, and the junction held 10 bases outside the gene matches. Germline values: CDR1 SGDLS, CDR2 YYNGEE. CDR3 length equals 16 residues.